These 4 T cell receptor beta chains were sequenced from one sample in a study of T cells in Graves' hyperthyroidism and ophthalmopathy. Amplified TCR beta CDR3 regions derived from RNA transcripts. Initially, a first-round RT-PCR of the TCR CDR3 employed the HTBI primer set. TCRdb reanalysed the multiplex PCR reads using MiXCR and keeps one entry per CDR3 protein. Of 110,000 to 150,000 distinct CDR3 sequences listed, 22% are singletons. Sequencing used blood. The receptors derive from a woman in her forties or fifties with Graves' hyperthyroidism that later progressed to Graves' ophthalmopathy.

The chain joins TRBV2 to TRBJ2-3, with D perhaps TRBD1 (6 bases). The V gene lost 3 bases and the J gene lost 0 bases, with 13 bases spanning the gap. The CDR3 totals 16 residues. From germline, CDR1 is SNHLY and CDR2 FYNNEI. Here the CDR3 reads CASSDNPRGSTDTQYF. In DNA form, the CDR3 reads TGTGCCAGCAGTGATAATCCCAGGGGTAGCACAGATACGCAGTATTTT.

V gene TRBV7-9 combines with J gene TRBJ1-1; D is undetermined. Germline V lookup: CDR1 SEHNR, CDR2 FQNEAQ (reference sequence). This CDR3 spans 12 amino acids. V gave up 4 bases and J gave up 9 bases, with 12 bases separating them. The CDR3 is CASSSWEGQAFF. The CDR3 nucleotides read TGTGCCAGCAGCTCCTGGGAAGGCCAAGCTTTCTTT.

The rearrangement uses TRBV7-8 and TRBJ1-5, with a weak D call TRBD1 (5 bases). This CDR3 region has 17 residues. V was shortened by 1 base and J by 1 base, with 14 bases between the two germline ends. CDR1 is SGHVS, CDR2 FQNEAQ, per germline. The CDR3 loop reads CASSLEQRGLSNQPQHF. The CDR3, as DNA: TGTGCCAGCAGCTTAGAGCAAAGGGGACTAAGCAATCAGCCCCAGCATTTT. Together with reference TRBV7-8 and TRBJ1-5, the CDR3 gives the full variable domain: GAGVSQSPRYKVAKRGQDVALRCDPISGHVSLFWYQQALGQGPEFLTYFQNEAQLDKSGLPSDRFFAERPEGSVSTLKIQRTQQEDSAVYLCASSLEQRGLSNQPQHFGDGTRLSIL.

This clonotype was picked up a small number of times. The DNA for the CDR3 is TGTGCCAGTACAGACAGGGGGTGGGCCGGGACCTTTAATGAGCAGTTCTTC. As protein: CASTDRGWAGTFNEQFF. The V and J genes are TRBV19 and TRBJ2-1, with TRBD1 matching over 9 bases. The CDR3 spans 17 residues. After removal of 7 bases from V and 7 bases from J, the junction contained 17 bases not matched to a gene. The germline gives CDR1 LNHDA, CDR2 SQIVND (reference sequence). Together with reference TRBV19 and TRBJ2-1, the CDR3 gives the full variable domain: DGGITQSPKYLFRKEGQNVTLSCEQNLNHDAMYWYRQDPGQGLRLIYYSQIVNDFQKGDIAEGYSVSREKKESFPLTVTSAQKNPTAFYLCASTDRGWAGTFNEQFFGPGTRLTVL.